What follows are 9 T cell receptor beta chains derived from one specimen sequenced in a study of T cells expressing NK-cell markers. TCRdb re-called the 5' RACE reads; every CDR3 protein appears as one record, without DNA. The repertoire table contains about 450,000 distinct CDR3 sequences. Sequenced input: blood T cells: a sorted CD56 or NKG2C T cell subset, CD4+ or CD8+ T cells, or bulk PBMC T cells (not recorded which). These TCRs come from a woman aged 18-69 years in good health.

The chain is built from TRBV29-1 and TRBJ2-1; TCRdb's assignment of TRBD2 cannot be checked, as there is no DNA. The CDR3 is 13 amino acids. The germline CDR1 and CDR2 sequences are SQVTM and ANQGSEA. The CDR3 reads CSVWLADYNEQFF.

The genes are TRBV6-1 and TRBJ2-2. Germline values: CDR1 MNHNS, CDR2 SASEGT. The CDR3 runs 13 residues. The CDR3 loop reads CASSALNTGELFF.

The chain has TRBV7-3 and TRBJ2-3; the TRBD2 assignment by TCRdb is unverifiable without DNA. The CDR3 covers 15 residues. Germline lookup yields CDR1 SGHTA and CDR2 FQGTGA. CDR3 region: CASSLGGTSGTAQYF. The full variable domain, with the rest looked up from reference TRBV7-3 and TRBJ2-3, is GAGVSQTPSNKVTEKGKYVELRCDPISGHTALYWYRQSLGQGPEFLIYFQGTGAADDSGLPNDRFFAVRPEGSVSTLKIQRTERGDSAVYLCASSLGGTSGTAQYFGPGTRLTVL.

This chain joins TRBV18 and TRBJ2-3; the D call of TRBD2 rests on TCRdb alone, since no DNA is present to check it. CDR3 length equals 16 residues. Germline lookup yields CDR1 KGHSH and CDR2 LQKENI. The CDR3 here is CASSPPGAGESDTQYF.

This rearrangement joins TRBV9 to TRBJ1-1; checking the TCRdb D call of TRBD1 is not possible without DNA. The CDR3 totals 15 residues. From germline, CDR1 is SGDLS and CDR2 YYNGEE. The chain's CDR3 is CASSVWGDRETEAFF.

This chain joins TRBV7-2 and TRBJ1-4. The CDR3 length is 15 residues. The germline V gene has CDR1 SGHTA and CDR2 FQGNSA. CDR3 amino acids: CVSSLRWTGNEKLFF.

The chain uses TRBV10-2 and TRBJ2-3; TCRdb designates TRBD2, a call that cannot be tested without DNA. Per the germline V gene, CDR1 is WSHSY and CDR2 is SAAADI. The CDR3 length is 16 residues. CDR3 amino acids: CASSDPLAGVVDTQYF.

The genes are TRBV18 and TRBJ2-1; the D gene TCRdb calls, TRBD1, cannot be checked with no DNA. The CDR3 covers 16 residues. Germline V CDR1 and CDR2: KGHSH, LQKENI. The CDR3 spells CASSPPGTGYNNEQFF.

J is TRBJ2-1 and V is TRBV6-2 or TRBV6-3; TCRdb's D gene call, TRBD1, goes unchecked for lack of DNA. From germline, CDR1 is MNHEY and CDR2 SVGEGT. The CDR3 length is 15 residues. The chain's CDR3 is CASSYVAGAYNEQFF.